The clone carrying this T cell receptor delta chain turned up a few times. Its antigen is as yet unknown. Sequences come from RNA converted to cDNA by reverse transcription. Multiplex PCR used pooled V-gene forward primers and a constant-region reverse primer to amplify CDR3s. With CATT, TCRdb re-called clones from the multiplex PCR reads. The table has more than 50,000 delta-chain clones, approximately 16% seen once. Germline V gene lookup returns CDR1 TSWWSYY and CDR2 QGS. The CDR3 is made up of 17 amino acids. Germline trimming cut 0 bases from V and 4 bases from J; bases unmatched to any gene: 5. These data are taken from a study of Vδ1+ human thymocytes. Study-level findings and limits: Thymic TRG and TRD repertoires appeared highly polyclonal, with Gaussian CDR3 length distributions.

Material: Vdelta1+ gamma-delta thymocytes from the thymus. Subset noted: FACS-sorted CD3+ TCRalphabeta- TCRVdelta1+ TCRVdelta2- thymocytes. The V and J genes are TRDV1 and TRDJ1, with TRDD3 matching 13 bases. This TCR was recovered from a girl under three years old who had congenital heart surgery. Here the CDR3 reads CALGELLGDTTDDKLIF. Written as DNA, the CDR3 is TGTGCTCTTGGGGAACTACTGGGGGATACGACCGACGATAAACTCATCTTT.